These 20 T cell receptor beta chains originate from one sample sequenced in a study of blood T cell repertoires in COVID-19. Here immunoSEQ multiplex PCR was the method, and the copy in TCRdb shows in-frame clones only, minus some. The sample has about 70,000 clones; approximately 83% are singletons. Specimen: peripheral blood. Receptor source: a human donor in a cohort sampled during active COVID-19.

V gene TRBV28 combines with J gene TRBJ2-1; a weak D match, TRBD2 (6 bases). Germline V gene sequence: CDR1 MDHEN, CDR2 SYDVKM. The ends were cut back, 7 bases at V and 2 bases at J, with 15 bases in the middle. The CDR3 covers 15 residues. The CDR3 spells CASTPAGFAYNEQFF. DNA for the CDR3: TGTGCCAGCACCCCCGCGGGGTTCGCCTACAATGAGCAGTTCTTC.

This clone was detected only once. The rearrangement joins TRBV6-5 to TRBJ1-1; a weak D match, TRBD1 (5 bases). The V end lost 1 base, the J end lost 0 bases, and 12 bases lay between the germline ends. The CDR3 has 16 amino acids. The V gene's germline CDR1 is MNHEY and CDR2 SVGAGI. In nucleotides, the CDR3 is TGTGCCAGCAGTTACTATCCCCAGGGATTGAACACTGAAGCTTTCTTT. It translates to CASSYYPQGLNTEAFF.

In this sample, this clone turned up once. V and J are TRBV9 and TRBJ1-1; D is undetermined. The germline V gene encodes CDR1 SGDLS and CDR2 YYNGEE. This CDR3 region has 13 residues. Trimming took off 3 bases at V and 0 bases at J, with 6 bases between the two ends. CDR3 DNA: TGTGCCAGCAGCGCCCTAATGAACACTGAAGCTTTCTTT. Translation gives CASSALMNTEAFF.

The chain carries TRBV6-1 and TRBJ1-3; maybe TRBD1 (5 bases). Germline lookup yields CDR1 MNHNS and CDR2 SASEGT. The CDR3 is 22 amino acids. V was pared by 2 bases and J by 4 bases, with 33 bases between. The CDR3 loop is CASSESFQGRAPFYCAGNTIYF. The CDR3 nucleotides read TGTGCCAGCAGTGAAAGTTTCCAGGGTCGCGCCCCCTTCTACTGCGCGGGAAACACCATATATTTT.

The gene calls are TRBV5-5 and TRBJ1-2; 9 bases align to TRBD1. V lost 4 bases to trimming and J lost 4 bases; unmatched junction nucleotides: 14. The CDR3 is 17 residues long. CDR1 SGHKS and CDR2 YYEKEE come from the germline V gene (reference sequence). CDR3: CASSPTRDRAIFYGYTF. CDR3 coding DNA: TGTGCCAGCAGCCCAACCCGGGACAGGGCCATCTTCTATGGCTACACCTTC. The full variable domain, in which reference TRBV5-5 and TRBJ1-2 provide the parts outside the CDR3, is DAGVTQSPTHLIKTRGQQVTLRCSPISGHKSVSWYQQVLGQGPQFIFQYYEKEERGRGNFPDRFSARQFPNYSSELNVNALLLGDSALYLCASSPTRDRAIFYGYTFGSGTRLTVV.

The gene calls are TRBV5-4 and TRBJ2-7; TRBD1 might be the D (5 bases). The CDR3 has 14 residues. Germline lookup yields CDR1 SGHNT and CDR2 YYREEE (reference sequence). Trimming shortened V by 0 bases and J by 0 bases, and 7 bases separated the two germline ends. CDR3 in amino acids: CASSLVGASYEQYF. In DNA form, the CDR3 reads TGTGCCAGCAGCTTGGTTGGGGCCTCCTACGAGCAGTACTTC.

V and J are TRBV5-5 and TRBJ2-5, with 10 bases that match TRBD1. The CDR3 is made up of 16 amino acids. The V gene's germline CDR1 is SGHKS and CDR2 YYEKEE (reference sequence). With V trimmed by 4 bases and J by 2 bases, 8 bases remained unmatched. Here the CDR3 reads CASSPLDRGYQETQYF. The CDR3, as DNA: TGTGCCAGCAGCCCCCTGGACAGGGGGTATCAAGAGACCCAGTACTTC.

The CDR3 region is CASSEAQSWGTVPRNGYTF. The CDR3 DNA reads as TGTGCCAGCAGTGAAGCGCAGTCCTGGGGGACAGTCCCAAGAAATGGCTACACCTTC. V is TRBV6-1 and J is TRBJ1-2, with TRBD1 matching 7 bases. The V segment lost 0 bases and the J segment 6 bases; nucleotides outside the gene matches: 19. The CDR3 consists of 19 residues. Germline V gene data show CDR1 as MNHNS and CDR2 as SASEGT.

The V gene is TRBV11-2, the J gene TRBJ1-1; D unclear. The CDR3 extends over 14 amino acids. With 5 bases removed from V and 4 bases from J, the gap between germline ends came to 14 bases. From germline, CDR1 is SGHAT and CDR2 FQNNGV. DNA for the CDR3: TGTGCCAGCAGCCCTGGAGGGTCTGGCACTGAAGCTTTCTTT. Encoded protein: CASSPGGSGTEAFF.

The chain uses TRBV5-5 and TRBJ2-6, with D perhaps TRBD1 (6 bases). The CDR3 has 18 residues. Looked up from germline, CDR1 is SGHKS and CDR2 is YYEKEE (reference sequence). V was clipped by 1 base and J by 4 bases, with 18 bases between them. CDR3 DNA: TGTGCCAGCAGCTTGTGGGACGTGGGGGCATCGGGGGCCAACGTCCTGACTTTC. As protein: CASSLWDVGASGANVLTF.

The chain joins TRBV9 to TRBJ1-2; TRBD1 matches 7 bases. The CDR3 is 14 amino acids. Germline V lookup: CDR1 SGDLS, CDR2 YYNGEE. V trimming: 7 bases; J trimming: 9 bases; junction bases outside the gene matches: 15. The CDR3 loop reads CASDKGRGSSSYTF. The CDR3 nucleotides read TGTGCCAGCGATAAGGGCAGGGGGAGTTCCAGCTACACCTTC.

The gene calls are TRBV10-2 and TRBJ1-5, with no clear D. V lost 2 bases and J lost 4, with 12 bases in between. This CDR3 spans 15 amino acids. The germline V gene encodes CDR1 WSHSY and CDR2 SAAADI. The CDR3, as DNA: TGCGCCAGCAGTGAGCGAACAGTACCTAATCAGCCCCAGCATTTT. Translating gives CASSERTVPNQPQHF.

The rearrangement joins TRBV6-6 to TRBJ2-4; 11 bases are a match to TRBD1. The CDR3 spans 15 residues. Trimming took 5 bases from V and 4 from J; bases not matched to a gene: 4. Per germline, CDR1 MNHNY and CDR2 SVGAGI (reference sequence). The CDR3: CASSPGQGAKNIQYF. In DNA, the CDR3 is TGTGCCAGCAGTCCCGGACAGGGGGCGAAAAACATTCAGTACTTC.

CDR3 coding DNA: TGTGCCAGCAGCCTCAGTGGGGGACAGGGATCAACAGATACGCAGTATTTT. It translates to CASSLSGGQGSTDTQYF. The genes are TRBV4-2 and TRBJ2-3, with 9 bases matching TRBD1. The germline gives CDR1 LGHNA, CDR2 YNFKEQ. This CDR3 is 17 amino acids long. The junction had 11 bases not matched to a gene; V was cut back by 4 bases and J by 3 bases.

The chain combines TRBV13 with TRBJ2-5; the D gene is possibly TRBD1 (6 bases). The germline V gene has CDR1 PRHDT and CDR2 FYEKMQ (reference sequence). The CDR3 loop spans 13 amino acids. With 4 bases removed from V and 2 bases from J, the gap between germline ends came to 8 bases. The CDR3 region is CASSSGHQETQYF. CDR3 coding DNA: TGTGCCAGCAGCTCGGGACATCAAGAGACCCAGTACTTC.

The rearrangement joins TRBV2 to TRBJ1-4; no firm D call. V dropped 2 bases and J dropped 5 bases, with 12 bases sitting between them. This CDR3 comprises 15 residues. The germline CDR1 and CDR2 sequences are SNHLY and FYNNEI. The CDR3 here is CASSEPGRRNEKLFF. In DNA form, the CDR3 reads TGTGCCAGCAGTGAACCCGGACGGAGGAATGAAAAACTGTTTTTT.

The table lists this clone with a few counts. J is TRBJ2-5 and V is TRBV30, with no clear D. This CDR3 spans 17 amino acids. The germline gives CDR1 GTSNPN, CDR2 SVGIG (reference sequence). Trimming removed 0 bases from V and 3 bases from J, with 20 bases in between. The CDR3 DNA follows: TGTGCCTGGAGTGTACTGAGTCAGGAACCACAAAAAGAGACCCAGTACTTC. Protein sequence: CAWSVLSQEPQKETQYF.

This chain links TRBV7-2 with TRBJ2-1; D is perhaps TRBD1 (6 bases). Trimming removed 5 bases at V and 8 bases at J, with 13 bases between. Germline V gives CDR1 SGHTA, CDR2 FQGNSA. CDR3 size: 13 residues. CDR3 in DNA: TGTGCCAGCAGCCCACACAGGGACCATGAGCAGTTCTTC. Protein product: CASSPHRDHEQFF.

The V call is TRBV10-3, the J call TRBJ1-6, with D possibly matching TRBD1 (5 bases). The V gene's germline CDR1 is ENHRY and CDR2 SYGVKD. CDR3 size: 18 residues. With 0 bases removed from V and 1 base from J, the gap between germline ends came to 13 bases. Here the CDR3 reads CAISESGGKRSYNSPLHF. The CDR3 DNA reads as TGTGCCATCAGTGAGTCGGGGGGGAAGCGGTCCTATAATTCACCCCTCCACTTT.

The chain uses TRBV5-4 and TRBJ2-3; 8 bases are a match to TRBD2. Germline V lookup: CDR1 SGHNT, CDR2 YYREEE (reference sequence). The CDR3 totals 18 residues. V lost 1 base, J lost 1 base, and 11 bases stayed unmatched. Here the CDR3 DNA reads TGTGCCAGCAGCTTGATCATCATCGCGGGGGGCCGCACAGATACGCAGTATTTT. Translating gives CASSLIIIAGGRTDTQYF.